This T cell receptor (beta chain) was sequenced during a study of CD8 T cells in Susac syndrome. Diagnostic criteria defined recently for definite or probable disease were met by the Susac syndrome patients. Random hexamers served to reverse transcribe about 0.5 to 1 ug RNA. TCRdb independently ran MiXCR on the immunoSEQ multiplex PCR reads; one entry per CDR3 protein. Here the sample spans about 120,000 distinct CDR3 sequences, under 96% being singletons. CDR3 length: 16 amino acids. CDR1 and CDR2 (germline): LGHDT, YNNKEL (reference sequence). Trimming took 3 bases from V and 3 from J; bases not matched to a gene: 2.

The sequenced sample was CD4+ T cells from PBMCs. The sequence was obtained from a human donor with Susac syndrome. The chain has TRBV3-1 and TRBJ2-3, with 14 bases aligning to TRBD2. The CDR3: CASSHGTSGSTDTQYF. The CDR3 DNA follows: TGTGCCAGCAGCCACGGGACTAGCGGGAGTACAGATACGCAGTATTTT.